The clone carrying this T cell receptor (beta chain) was picked up a small number of times. The sample belongs to a study of T-cell reconstitution after alpha-beta-depleted transplantation in children. This sample's TCRbeta library carried unique molecular identifier barcodes. TCRdb passed the PCR reads through MiXCR, listing each CDR3 protein once. The table records about 610,000 distinct CDR3 sequences, about 10% of them present only once. The ends were cut back, 1 base at V and 2 bases at J, with 15 bases in the middle. Germline assignment: CDR1 DFQATT and CDR2 SNEGSKA (reference sequence). CDR3 length: 15 amino acids.

Sample: PBMCs from the stem cell graft donor, taken from the stem cell graft. The chain has TRBV20-1 and TRBJ2-7; D is perhaps TRBD1 (5 bases). This clonotype was sampled from a human donor who donated a stem cell graft to a child with acute myeloid leukemia. The CDR3 DNA sequence: TGCAGTGCTAGAGCCGACATGAGACAGCCCTACGAGCAGTACTTC. Amino acids: CSARADMRQPYEQYF.